A single sample is the source of the 22 T cell receptor beta chains below, sequenced in a study of vaccination effects on CD4 cells after COVID-19. Profiling relied on immunoSEQ multiplex PCR, and the TCRdb table lists in-frame clones only, not all of them. The sample shows around 25,000 clones, 69% of them seen only once. These receptors lack a known antigen. Antigen-specific CD4+ T cells were expanded with viral peptide pools in the ViraFEST assay before sequencing. After around nine days in culture, the CD4+ T cells were isolated. Sometime from March through December 2020, the person acquired a SARS-CoV-2 infection that PCR confirmed. This specimen consisted of CD4+ T cells from PBMCs cultured with SARS-CoV-2 spike peptides, obtained before COVID-19 vaccination. These receptors came from a human donor who had a prior SARS-CoV-2 infection.

The genes are TRBV10-2 and TRBJ2-5, with 7 bases matching TRBD2. The CDR3 contains 16 residues. V was pared by 2 bases and J by 4 bases, with 10 bases of the junction left unmatched. In germline, CDR1 is WSHSY, CDR2 SAAADI. DNA of the CDR3: TGCGCCAGCAGTGAGGAACACGGGAGGCCTCCAGAGACCCAGTACTTC. This gives the protein CASSEEHGRPPETQYF.

This rearrangement joins TRBV4-2 to TRBJ2-3; the D gene is possibly TRBD1 (6 bases). V lost 3 bases and J lost 8, with 24 bases in between. The CDR3 extends over 17 amino acids. Germline V gene sequence: CDR1 LGHNA, CDR2 YNFKEQ. The CDR3 is CASSQENRVWGLGTQYF. The DNA of the CDR3 is TGTGCCAGCAGCCAGGAGAACAGGGTCTGGGGGCTGGGTACGCAGTATTTT.

CDR3 loop: CATSRDRMGSGETQYF. The CDR3 nucleotides are TGTGCCACCAGCAGAGATCGGATGGGGTCGGGGGAGACCCAGTACTTC. The chain joins TRBV15 to TRBJ2-5; D is perhaps TRBD2 (5 bases). The CDR3 sequence is 16 residues long. V was trimmed by 0 bases and J by 5 bases, leaving 16 bases between them. In germline, CDR1 is LNHNV, CDR2 YYDKDF (reference sequence).

This clone was observed once. This sequence joins TRBV5-1 and TRBJ2-5, with 7 nucleotides matching TRBD1. Germline CDR1 and CDR2: SGHRS and YFSETQ. The CDR3 is 15 amino acids. V gave up 2 bases and J gave up 2 bases; unmatched junction bases: 6. The CDR3 nucleotides are TGCGCCAGCAGCTTTTCCGGGACAGAGCAAGAGACCCAGTACTTC. Translated: CASSFSGTEQETQYF.

The chain couples TRBV25-1 to TRBJ2-1; 7 bases agree with TRBD2. V shed 5 bases and J 14 bases; nucleotides not matched to a gene: 12. The CDR3 is 13 amino acids. Germline V gene sequence: CDR1 MGHDK, CDR2 SYGVNS. CDR3: CASSSHSRETEFF. DNA for the CDR3: TGTGCCAGCAGTTCGCACTCGCGGGAGACGGAGTTCTTC.

The V gene is TRBV19, the J gene TRBJ2-5, with D unresolved. The germline V and J ends were trimmed by 3 bases and 2 bases, with 7 bases remaining between them. From germline, CDR1 is LNHDA and CDR2 SQIVND (reference sequence). The CDR3 runs 13 residues. The CDR3 reads CASSMRQQETQYF. The CDR3 DNA sequence: TGTGCCAGTAGTATGCGACAACAAGAGACCCAGTACTTC.

The chain carries TRBV19 and TRBJ1-2, with D possibly matching TRBD1 (5 bases). Trimming stripped 0 bases from V and 3 bases from J, with 8 bases between. The CDR3 is made up of 14 amino acids. The germline gives CDR1 LNHDA, CDR2 SQIVND (reference sequence). The CDR3 sequence is CASSIEGGHYGYTF. The CDR3 nucleotides read TGTGCCAGTAGTATAGAGGGGGGACACTATGGCTACACCTTC.

V is TRBV19 and J is TRBJ2-7; a weak D match, TRBD1 (5 bases). Trimming stripped 6 bases from V and 1 base from J, with 13 bases between. From germline, CDR1 is LNHDA and CDR2 SQIVND (reference sequence). The CDR3 is 14 residues long. The CDR3 region is CASSIDRWSYEQYF. The DNA of the CDR3 is TGTGCCAGTAGCATCGACAGATGGTCCTACGAGCAGTACTTC.

The chain combines TRBV2 with TRBJ1-1; no clear D. Trimming removed 7 bases at V and 8 bases at J, with 2 bases between. This CDR3 has 8 residues. Germline lookup yields CDR1 SNHLY and CDR2 FYNNEI. The CDR3, as DNA: TGTGCCAGCACAGAAGCTTTCTTT. Protein: CASTEAFF.

The gene calls are TRBV2 and TRBJ2-3; no reliable D call. Germline V gene data show CDR1 as SNHLY and CDR2 as FYNNEI. The CDR3 is 14 amino acids. V shed 7 bases and J shed 0 bases, with 11 bases lying between them. This CDR3 is CASTYSPSTDTQYF. In DNA, the CDR3 is TGTGCCAGCACCTACAGTCCTAGCACAGATACGCAGTATTTT.

This chain uses TRBV11-2 with TRBJ2-7; 8 nucleotides match TRBD1. Germline CDR1 SGHAT, CDR2 FQNNGV. CDR3 length: 15 amino acids. V shed 2 bases, J shed 2 bases, and the junction held 5 bases outside the gene matches. Written as DNA, the CDR3 is TGTGCCAGCAGCTTATCTAGGGACAGGCCCTACGAGCAGTACTTC. Amino acid sequence: CASSLSRDRPYEQYF.

This chain connects TRBV28 to TRBJ2-3, with D possibly matching TRBD1 (5 bases). CDR1 is MDHEN, CDR2 SYDVKM, per germline. The germline V and J ends were trimmed by 6 bases and 4 bases, with 11 bases remaining between them. The CDR3 spans 13 residues. The CDR3 bases are TGTGCCAGCAGAGTTCAGGGCGCAGATACGCAGTATTTT. Translated: CASRVQGADTQYF.

This clone was observed a single time. V usage is TRBV6-5 and J usage is TRBJ2-7, with unresolved D. V gave up 0 bases and J gave up 3 bases, with 15 bases separating them. The CDR3 loop spans 16 amino acids. CDR1 is MNHEY, CDR2 SVGAGI, per germline. The CDR3 DNA follows: TGTGCCAGCAGTTACTCGAGAAACTACGCCCACTACGAGCAGTACTTC. Its protein product is CASSYSRNYAHYEQYF.

The gene calls are TRBV7-9 and TRBJ1-2, with D possibly TRBD1 on 5 matching bases. The V end was cut by 4 bases, the J end by 5 bases, with 8 bases between. The CDR3 consists of 12 residues. Germline V gives CDR1 SEHNR, CDR2 FQNEAQ (reference sequence). The CDR3 is CASSWDLYGYTF. In DNA, the CDR3 is TGTGCCAGCAGCTGGGACTTATATGGCTACACCTTC. Using reference TRBV7-9 and TRBJ1-2 for the parts outside the CDR3, the full variable domain is DTGVSQNPRHKITKRGQNVTFRCDPISEHNRLYWYRQTLGQGPEFLTYFQNEAQLEKSRLLSDRFSAERPKGSFSTLEIQRTEQGDSAMYLCASSWDLYGYTFGSGTRLTVV.

This chain connects TRBV5-6 to TRBJ1-4, with 11 bases identical to TRBD1. Germline V gene data show CDR1 as SGHDT and CDR2 as YYEEEE. This CDR3 comprises 17 residues. V was clipped by 3 bases and J by 5 bases; unmatched bases: 9. CDR3 in DNA: TGTGCCAGCAGCTCCATACCCGGGACAGGGGGGAATGAAAAACTGTTTTTT. Protein product: CASSSIPGTGGNEKLFF.

The V gene is TRBV5-1, the J gene TRBJ1-1; D is undetermined. Germline V lookup: CDR1 SGHRS, CDR2 YFSETQ. The V and J ends lost 0 bases and 3 bases respectively, with 9 bases between them. This CDR3 has 14 amino acids. CDR3 amino acids: CASSLVPADTEAFF. For the CDR3, the DNA is TGCGCCAGCAGCTTGGTGCCAGCAGACACTGAAGCTTTCTTT.

This clone was detected only a few times. This chain links TRBV3-1 (or the pseudogene TRBV3-2) with TRBJ1-1; unclear D gene. The V gene's germline CDR1 is LGHDT and CDR2 YNNKEL (reference sequence). The CDR3 spans 13 residues. Between the trimmed V and J ends, which lost 5 bases and 3 bases, there was a span of 10 bases. The CDR3: CASSKTADTEAFF. As DNA, the CDR3 is TGTGCCAGCAGCAAAACAGCGGACACTGAAGCTTTCTTT.

The chain joins TRBV13 to TRBJ2-1; D might be TRBD2 (6 bases). This CDR3 region has 12 residues. Germline V gene lookup returns CDR1 PRHDT and CDR2 FYEKMQ (reference sequence). With 2 bases removed from V and 14 bases from J, the gap between germline ends came to 13 bases. CDR3 coding DNA: TGTGCCAGCAGCTTAAATCAGGGAGGTGAGTTCTTC. Translating gives CASSLNQGGEFF.

This clone appeared a few times. The rearrangement links TRBV19 to TRBJ1-1; D is undetermined. The CDR3 covers 16 residues. CDR1 and CDR2 (germline): LNHDA, SQIVND (reference sequence). Trimming took off 1 base at V and 4 bases at J, with 16 bases between the two ends. The CDR3: CASSIVPGLGGTEAFF. As DNA, the CDR3 is TGTGCCAGTAGTATAGTCCCCGGCTTGGGAGGCACTGAAGCTTTCTTT. Variable domain in full (rest from reference TRBV19 and TRBJ1-1): DGGITQSPKYLFRKEGQNVTLSCEQNLNHDAMYWYRQDPGQGLRLIYYSQIVNDFQKGDIAEGYSVSREKKESFPLTVTSAQKNPTAFYLCASSIVPGLGGTEAFFGQGTRLTVV.

V gene TRBV7-9 combines with J gene TRBJ1-1, with D unclear. The CDR3 is 13 residues long. Between the trimmed V and J ends, which lost 3 bases and 0 bases, there was a span of 5 bases. Germline V gene lookup returns CDR1 SEHNR and CDR2 FQNEAQ (reference sequence). CDR3 protein: CASSFLMNTEAFF. CDR3 DNA: TGTGCCAGCAGCTTTTTAATGAACACTGAAGCTTTCTTT.

The chain has TRBV7-8 and TRBJ2-5; D is unresolved. The CDR3 has 13 residues. CDR1 and CDR2 (germline): SGHVS, FQNEAQ. Between the trimmed V and J ends, which lost 7 bases and 3 bases, there was a span of 12 bases. The CDR3 DNA reads as TGTGCCAGCACAAGACATACTGAAGAGACCCAGTACTTC. Translation gives CASTRHTEETQYF.

The CDR3 loop reads CAIARGKNTEAFF. The CDR3 region has the DNA TGTGCCATTGCGAGGGGAAAGAACACTGAAGCTTTCTTT. V gene TRBV6-6 combines with J gene TRBJ1-1; D is perhaps TRBD1 (5 bases). The CDR3 runs 13 residues. V was clipped by 10 bases and J by 1 base, with 13 bases between them. Germline values: CDR1 MNHNY, CDR2 SVGAGI (reference sequence).